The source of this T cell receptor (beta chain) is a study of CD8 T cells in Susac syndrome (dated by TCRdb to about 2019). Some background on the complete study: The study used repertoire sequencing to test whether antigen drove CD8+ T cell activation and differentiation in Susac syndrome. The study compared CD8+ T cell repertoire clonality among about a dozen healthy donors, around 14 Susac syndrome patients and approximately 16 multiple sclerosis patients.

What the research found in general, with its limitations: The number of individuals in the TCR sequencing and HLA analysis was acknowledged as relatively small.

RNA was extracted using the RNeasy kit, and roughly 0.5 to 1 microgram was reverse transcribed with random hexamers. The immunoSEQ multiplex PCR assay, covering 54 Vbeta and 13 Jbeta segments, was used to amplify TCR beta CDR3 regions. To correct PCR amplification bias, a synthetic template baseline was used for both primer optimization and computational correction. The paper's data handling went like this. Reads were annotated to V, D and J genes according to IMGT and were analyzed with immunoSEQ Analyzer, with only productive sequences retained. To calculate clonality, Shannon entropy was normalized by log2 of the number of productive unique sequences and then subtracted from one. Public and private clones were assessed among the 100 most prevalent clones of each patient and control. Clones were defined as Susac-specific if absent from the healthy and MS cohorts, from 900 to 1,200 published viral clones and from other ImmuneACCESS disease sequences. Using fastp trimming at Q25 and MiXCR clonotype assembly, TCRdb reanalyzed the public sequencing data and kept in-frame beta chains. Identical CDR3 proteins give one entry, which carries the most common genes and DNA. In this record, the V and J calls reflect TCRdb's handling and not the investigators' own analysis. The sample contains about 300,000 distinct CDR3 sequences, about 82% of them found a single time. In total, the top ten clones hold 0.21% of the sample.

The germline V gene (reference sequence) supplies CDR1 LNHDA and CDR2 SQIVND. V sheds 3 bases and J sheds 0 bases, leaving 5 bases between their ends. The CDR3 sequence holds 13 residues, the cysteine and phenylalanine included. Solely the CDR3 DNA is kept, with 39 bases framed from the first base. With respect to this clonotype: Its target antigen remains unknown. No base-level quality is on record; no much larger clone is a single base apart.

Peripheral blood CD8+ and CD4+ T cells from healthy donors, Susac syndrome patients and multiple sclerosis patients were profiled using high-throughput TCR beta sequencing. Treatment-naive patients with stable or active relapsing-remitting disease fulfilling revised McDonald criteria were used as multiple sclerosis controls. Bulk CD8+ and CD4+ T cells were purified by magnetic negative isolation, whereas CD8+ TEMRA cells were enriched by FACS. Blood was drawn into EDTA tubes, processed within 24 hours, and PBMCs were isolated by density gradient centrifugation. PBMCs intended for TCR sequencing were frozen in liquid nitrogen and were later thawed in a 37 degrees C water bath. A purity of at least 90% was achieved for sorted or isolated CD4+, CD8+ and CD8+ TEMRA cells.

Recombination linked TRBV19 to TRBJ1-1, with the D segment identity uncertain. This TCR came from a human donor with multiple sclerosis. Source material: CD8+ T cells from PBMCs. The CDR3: CASSIGVNTEAFF. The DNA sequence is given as TGTGCCAGTAGTATTGGAGTGAACACTGAAGCTTTCTTT.